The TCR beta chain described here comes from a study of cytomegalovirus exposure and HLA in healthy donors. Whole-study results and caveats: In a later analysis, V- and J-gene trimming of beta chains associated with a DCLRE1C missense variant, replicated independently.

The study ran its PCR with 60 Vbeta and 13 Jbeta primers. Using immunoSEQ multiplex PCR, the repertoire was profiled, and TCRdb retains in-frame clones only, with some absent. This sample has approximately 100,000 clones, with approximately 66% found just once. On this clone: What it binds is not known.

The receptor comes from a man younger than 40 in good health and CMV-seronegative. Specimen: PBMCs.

The CDR3 DNA sequence: TGTGCCAGCAGCTTATCGCTAAACAATGAGCAGTTCTTC. This encodes CASSLSLNNEQFF. The chain combines TRBV11-2 with TRBJ2-1; D not resolved. CDR1 SGHAT and CDR2 FQNNGV come from the germline V gene. This CDR3 has 13 residues. The V gene lost 2 bases and the J gene lost 5 bases, with 7 bases spanning the gap.